A single T cell receptor (beta chain) is shown here with its context. Additional DNA sequences in this sample encode the identical CDR3. The sample originates from a study of blood T cell repertoires in COVID-19. J gave up 2 bases and V 4 bases, and 2 bases lay outside the gene matches. CDR1 and CDR2 (germline): MDHEN, SYDVKM. The CDR3 extends over 14 amino acids. TCRdb's table, derived via immunoSEQ multiplex PCR, lists solely in-frame clones and lacks some. In the table there are 150,000 to 200,000 clones, more than 75% of which are singletons. Sequenced sample: peripheral blood. This clonotype was obtained from a man aged 35-49 years with active or convalescent COVID-19. V and J are TRBV28 and TRBJ1-5, with TRBD1 identical over 7 bases. The DNA for the CDR3 is TGTGCCAGCAGTTCAGGGGGAGGCAATCAGCCCCAGCATTTT. Its translation is CASSSGGGNQPQHF.